The 29 T cell receptor beta chains below come from one sample, sequenced in a study of molecular identifiers for immune sequencing clone quantification. TCRdb independently ran MiXCR on the PCR reads; one entry per CDR3 protein. The table has about half a million distinct CDR3 sequences, 25% seen once; the top ten hold 0.7% to 0.9%. The sample comprised naive CD8+ T cells from blood, with Jurkat cell RNA spiked in. Sample subset: FACS-sorted CD8+CD4-CCR7+CD45RA+ naive T cells. Receptor source: a human donor in good health. Some libraries in this study had Jurkat cell RNA spiked in.

This clonotype was seen more than once but under ten times. This chain connects TRBV18 to TRBJ2-3; TRBD1 agrees at 7 bases. Germline CDR1 and CDR2: KGHSH and LQKENI. V gave up 3 bases and J gave up 6 bases; unmatched junction bases: 15. The CDR3 covers 17 residues. The CDR3 DNA follows: TGTGCCAGCTCACCCTCAGGTGGACAGGATTATCGGGATACGCAGTATTTT. Amino acid sequence: CASSPSGGQDYRDTQYF.

A few counts support this clonotype. This sequence joins TRBV27 and TRBJ1-5; 10 bases line up with TRBD1. The CDR3 runs 13 residues. J gave up 6 bases and V 6 bases, and 2 bases lay outside the gene matches. Germline CDR1 reads MNHEY; CDR2 reads SMNVEV (reference sequence). Here the CDR3 DNA reads TGTGCCAGCAGGGACAGGGGGGTTCAGCCCCAGCATTTT. Encoded protein: CASRDRGVQPQHF.

Many counts were recorded for this clonotype. The chain combines TRBV12-3 or TRBV12-4 with TRBJ2-5, with D hard to call. This CDR3 comprises 13 residues. The germline V and J ends were trimmed by 6 bases and 5 bases, with 13 bases remaining between them. CDR3 in amino acids: CASSPSFFETQYF. Written as DNA, the CDR3 is TGTGCCAGCAGCCCCTCATTTTTCGAGACCCAGTACTTC.

V usage is TRBV11-2 and J usage is TRBJ2-1, with TRBD2 matching 7 bases. The J segment lost 0 bases and the V segment lost 1 base, leaving 9 bases of the junction unmatched. CDR3 size: 18 residues. Germline CDR1 is SGHAT and CDR2 is FQNNGV. CDR3 DNA: TGTGCCAGCAGCTTAGTTTGGGGCGGGAGCAGCTCCTACAATGAGCAGTTCTTC. Its protein product is CASSLVWGGSSSYNEQFF.

A word on this clonotype: Its ends do not fully match the called genes, so a read error is possible. This chain connects TRBV7-2 to TRBJ2-1; D perhaps matches TRBD2 (5 bases). This CDR3 is 17 amino acids long. The germline V gene has CDR1 SGHTA and CDR2 FQGNSA. The CDR3 DNA reads TGTGCCAGCAGCTTATTAGGACTGAGGGTCTCCTACAATGCGCAGTTCTTC. This gives the protein CASSLLGLRVSYNAQFF.

The chain has TRBV6-5 and TRBJ2-1, with D uncertain. This CDR3 contains 15 residues. Trimming removed 0 bases at V and 6 bases at J, with 12 bases between. The V gene's germline CDR1 is MNHEY and CDR2 SVGAGI. CDR3 residues: CASSYSPDEFNEQFF. The CDR3 DNA follows: TGTGCCAGCAGTTACTCTCCCGACGAGTTCAATGAGCAGTTCTTC.

The gene calls are TRBV6-1 and TRBJ2-3, with D tentatively TRBD1 (6 bases). V lost 3 bases and J 2 bases, leaving 18 bases between the germline ends. The CDR3 length is 17 residues. The germline V gene encodes CDR1 MNHNS and CDR2 SASEGT. The CDR3 region is CASSEWDTQLYTDTQYF. Here the CDR3 DNA reads TGTGCCAGCAGTGAGTGGGACACCCAGCTCTACACAGATACGCAGTATTTT.

There are many counts of this clonotype. This chain connects TRBV21-1 to TRBJ2-2; the D call in the table, TRBD2, was not verified against the DNA. TRBV21-1 is listed as a pseudogene. This CDR3 has 17 residues. The CDR3: CASSIRRKRGNTGELFF. Here the CDR3 DNA reads TGTGCCAGCAGCATAAGGCGGAAGCGGGGGAACACCGGGGAGCTGTTTTTT.

The chain joins TRBV29-1 to TRBJ2-7, with 9 nucleotides matching TRBD1. The CDR3 is 14 residues long. CDR1 is SQVTM, CDR2 ANQGSEA, per germline. CDR3 in amino acids: CGAEGDREGGEQYF. CDR3 in DNA: TGCGGCGCCGAAGGGGACAGGGAAGGGGGCGAGCAGTACTTC.

This clonotype was recorded many times. CDR3 DNA sequence: TGCAGCGTTGAACCTAGCGGGGGGGGAGATACGCAGTATTTT. Translated, it gives CSVEPSGGGDTQYF. V and J are TRBV29-1 and TRBJ2-3; 12 bases agree with TRBD2. Germline V CDR1 and CDR2: SQVTM, ANQGSEA. The CDR3 runs to 14 residues. After removal of 2 bases from V and 5 bases from J, the junction contained 2 bases not matched to a gene.

The chain has TRBV20-1 and TRBJ2-3, with 11 nucleotides matching TRBD2. J was trimmed by 4 bases and V by 6 bases; bases with no gene match: 9. Germline V CDR1 and CDR2: DFQATT, SNEGSKA (reference sequence). This CDR3 is 15 amino acids long. The CDR3 DNA sequence: TGCAGTGCCACCCTACTAGCGGGAGTGTCAGATACGCAGTATTTT. It specifies CSATLLAGVSDTQYF.

This clonotype was counted many times. V usage is TRBV5-4 and J usage is TRBJ2-5; D not resolved. V lost 2 bases and J 3 bases, leaving 14 bases between the germline ends. This CDR3 spans 15 amino acids. CDR1 and CDR2 (germline): SGHNT, YYREEE (reference sequence). CDR3 nucleotides: TGTGCCAGCAGCTTCATGGGGATTGTCAAAGAGACCCAGTACTTC. It encodes CASSFMGIVKETQYF.

As to this clonotype: With a much larger clone just one base away, this may be a read error. This chain joins TRBV7-9 and TRBJ2-7, with D possibly TRBD1 on 5 matching bases. Germline loops: CDR1 SEHNR, CDR2 FQNEAQ (reference sequence). The CDR3 runs to 15 residues. Trimming stripped 4 bases from V and 0 bases from J, with 13 bases between. The CDR3 reads CASSSRQGGSYEQYF. CDR3 sequence (DNA): TGTGCCAGCAGCTCGAGGCAGGGTGGCTCCTACGAGCAGTACTTC.

J is TRBJ2-1 and V is TRBV4-1; possibly TRBD2 for D (6 bases). The CDR3 is 16 amino acids. V shed 3 bases and J shed 4 bases, with 16 bases lying between them. Germline V gives CDR1 MGHRA, CDR2 YSYEKL. For the CDR3, the DNA is TGCGCCAGCAGCCAGCAGTCGGGACTCTGGTACAATGAGCAGTTCTTC. Amino acid sequence: CASSQQSGLWYNEQFF.

This clonotype was counted only a few times. This chain links TRBV6-6 with TRBJ2-7; 11 nucleotides align to TRBD2. The germline V gene has CDR1 MNHNY and CDR2 SVGAGI (reference sequence). The CDR3 has 12 residues. V shed 10 bases, J shed 3 bases, and the junction held 2 bases outside the gene matches. CDR3 sequence: CATLAGDYEQYF. In DNA, the CDR3 is TGTGCCACACTAGCGGGAGACTACGAGCAGTACTTC.

This CDR3 is CSARDMGGETQYF. CDR3 nucleotide sequence: TGCAGTGCTAGAGATATGGGCGGGGAAACCCAGTACTTC. The gene calls are TRBV20-1 and TRBJ2-5; perhaps TRBD2 as D (6 bases). V gave up 0 bases and J gave up 8 bases, with 13 bases separating them. Per germline, CDR1 DFQATT and CDR2 SNEGSKA (reference sequence). This CDR3 spans 13 amino acids.

Turning to this clonotype: This may come from a read error, since a much larger clone is one base off. V gene TRBV6-5 combines with J gene TRBJ2-2, with 10 nucleotides matching TRBD2. Germline V gene data show CDR1 as MNHEY and CDR2 as SVGAGI. The V and J ends lost 3 bases and 9 bases, in that order; junction bases with no gene match: 7. The CDR3 sequence is 15 residues long. In nucleotides, the CDR3 is TGTGCCAGCAGTTATGGGCTAGCGGGAGCCAGGGAGCTGTTTTTT. Amino acids: CASSYGLAGARELFF.

V usage is TRBV10-2 and J usage is TRBJ2-3, with D perhaps TRBD2 (7 bases). The CDR3 is 17 amino acids. Per the germline V gene, CDR1 is WSHSY and CDR2 is SAAADI. Trimming shortened V by 8 bases and J by 5 bases, and 26 bases separated the two germline ends. This CDR3 reads CASEGRGGPSYGDTQYF. CDR3 nucleotide sequence: TGCGCCAGCGAAGGTAGGGGGGGGCCATCATACGGAGATACGCAGTATTTT.

This clonotype was found a few times. V usage is TRBV6-2 or TRBV6-3 and J usage is TRBJ1-1; weak D call: TRBD1 (6 bases). Per germline, CDR1 MNHEY and CDR2 SVGEGT. Trimming left V 2 bases short and J 7 bases short, with 11 bases between. The CDR3 consists of 13 residues. As DNA, the CDR3 is TGTGCCAGCAGTTACGGGGGCGGCGGTGAAGCTTTCTTT. The encoded protein is CASSYGGGGEAFF.

The gene calls are TRBV30 and TRBJ2-7; weak D call: TRBD1 (5 bases). The germline V and J ends were trimmed by 5 bases and 5 bases, with 22 bases remaining between them. Germline V gene sequence: CDR1 GTSNPN, CDR2 SVGIG (reference sequence). CDR3 size: 15 residues. CDR3 protein: CAWVGPVGQEDEQYF. CDR3 coding DNA: TGTGCCTGGGTAGGGCCCGTGGGGCAAGAGGACGAGCAGTACTTC.

This clonotype was seen many times. The chain joins TRBV18 to TRBJ2-3, with no clear D. The germline CDR1 and CDR2 sequences are KGHSH and LQKENI. Trimming shortened V by 2 bases and J by 4 bases, and 1 base separated the two germline ends. The CDR3 loop spans 11 amino acids. CDR3 region: CASSPSDTQYF. The CDR3 DNA reads TGTGCCAGCTCACCATCAGATACGCAGTATTTT.

This clonotype was detected many times. This chain uses TRBV7-2 with TRBJ2-7; D is unresolved. The germline CDR1 and CDR2 sequences are SGHTA and FQGNSA. The CDR3 extends over 15 amino acids. Trimming took off 1 base at V and 1 base at J, with 11 bases between the two ends. DNA of the CDR3: TGTGCCAGCAGCTTAGTAACGCGTAGTTCCTACGAGCAGTACTTC. It encodes CASSLVTRSSYEQYF.

This clonotype was counted a few times. The CDR3 sequence is CSASLGPGQETYEQYF. The CDR3 DNA reads TGCAGTGCTAGCCTAGGACCGGGACAGGAGACCTACGAGCAGTACTTC. The V and J genes are TRBV20-1 and TRBJ2-7, with 8 bases matching TRBD1. The germline gives CDR1 DFQATT, CDR2 SNEGSKA (reference sequence). CDR3 length equals 16 residues. Trimming cost V 3 bases and J 2 bases; bases outside gene matches: 12.

The gene calls are TRBV5-1 and TRBJ2-6; 10 bases map to TRBD1. The germline V gene encodes CDR1 SGHRS and CDR2 YFSETQ. The CDR3 totals 18 residues. The V segment lost 2 bases and the J segment 4 bases; nucleotides outside the gene matches: 9. CDR3 DNA sequence: TGCGCCAGCAGCTTCCCGACAGGGGGCGCAGAGGGGGCCAACGTCCTGACTTTC. It specifies CASSFPTGGAEGANVLTF.

Notes on this clonotype: One end of the junction does not line up with germline, which may come from a read error. This chain uses TRBV5-3 with TRBJ1-2; no reliable D call. TRBV5-3 is classed as an ORF, of uncertain function. This CDR3 is 14 amino acids long. The CDR3: CASSSASLAYGYTF. DNA for the CDR3: TGTGCCAGCAGCTCCGCCTCTCTGGCCTATGGCTACACCTTC.

DNA of the CDR3: TGTGCCAGCAGCCGGGATGGGGGGAACTTACATACGCAGTATTTT. Amino acid sequence: CASSRDGGNLHTQYF. The chain combines TRBV11-1 with TRBJ2-3; D is possibly TRBD2 (6 bases). The CDR3 contains 15 residues. The germline CDR1 and CDR2 sequences are SGHAT and FQDESV (reference sequence). V lost 5 bases to trimming and J lost 7 bases, with 19 bases between them.

Notes on this clonotype: A much larger clone sits a single nucleotide away, making a read error possible. The rearrangement uses TRBV19 and TRBJ2-3, with D possibly being TRBD1 (6 bases). Germline V gives CDR1 LNHDA, CDR2 SQIVND (reference sequence). This CDR3 has 15 amino acids. V lost 4 bases and J 5 bases, leaving 16 bases between the germline ends. In nucleotides, the CDR3 is TGTGCCAGTAGTACCCCAGGGGATAATGTAGATACGCAGTATTTT. Its protein is CASSTPGDNVDTQYF.

This clonotype was found a few times. The rearrangement links TRBV27 to TRBJ1-5; 10 nucleotides line up with TRBD1. Germline V gene lookup returns CDR1 MNHEY and CDR2 SMNVEV (reference sequence). V was clipped by 5 bases and J by 7 bases; unmatched bases: 8. This CDR3 has 15 amino acids. The chain's CDR3 is CASSQTGQGRQPQHF. CDR3 sequence (DNA): TGTGCCAGCAGTCAGACGGGACAGGGGAGACAGCCCCAGCATTTT.

Turning to this clonotype: A read error may explain this, as a much larger clone is one base away. The chain joins TRBV14 to TRBJ2-5; D call uncertain. This CDR3 is built from 14 residues. Per the germline V gene, CDR1 is SGHDN and CDR2 is FVKESK. CDR3 sequence: CASSPIRTTWTRYF. The CDR3, as DNA: TGTGCCAGCAGCCCTATCCGCACAACCTGGACCCGGTACTTC.